These 4 T cell receptor beta chains share one sample of origin, sequenced in a study of T cells after yellow fever vaccination. MiXCR, applied by TCRdb to the 5' RACE reads, yields one record per CDR3 protein. Of under 350,000 distinct CDR3 sequences in the sample, roughly 3.9% were seen once. The material sequenced was PBMCs, taken 5 days after the yellow fever booster vaccination. Receptors were obtained from a man aged 18 to 30 who received the YFV17D yellow fever vaccine.

This clonotype was found a few times. The chain combines TRBV20-1 with TRBJ2-4, with 7 bases fitting TRBD1. Germline-derived CDR1 and CDR2 are DFQATT and SNEGSKA (reference sequence). The CDR3 is 13 residues long. With V trimmed by 3 bases and J by 1 base, 0 bases remained unmatched. This CDR3 reads CSARTGAKNIQYF. DNA of the CDR3: TGCAGTGCTAGGACAGGGGCCAAAAACATTCAGTACTTC.

This clonotype was counted only a few times. This chain connects TRBV6-5 to TRBJ2-5; D might be TRBD1 (6 bases). The ends were cut back, 0 bases at V and 7 bases at J, with 12 bases in the middle. Per the germline V gene, CDR1 is MNHEY and CDR2 is SVGAGI. The CDR3 has 14 residues. As DNA, the CDR3 is TGTGCCAGCAGTTACTCGTCAGGGGTGGGGACCCAGTACTTC. It codes for CASSYSSGVGTQYF.

This clonotype was recorded many times. The rearrangement uses TRBV27 and TRBJ1-1; D possibly corresponds to TRBD1 (5 bases). The V end lost 4 bases, the J end lost 3 bases, and 9 bases lay between the germline ends. Germline-derived CDR1 and CDR2 are MNHEY and SMNVEV (reference sequence). This CDR3 is built from 13 residues. The CDR3 DNA follows: TGTGCCAGCAGTTCCGAAGGGGACACTGAAGCTTTCTTT. Its protein product is CASSSEGDTEAFF.

The V and J genes are TRBV5-1 and TRBJ2-3; 7 bases are shared with TRBD1. The V gene end was trimmed by 4 bases and the J gene end by 2 bases; junction bases not matched to a gene: 4. This CDR3 contains 14 residues. CDR1 is SGHRS and CDR2 is YFSETQ in the germline V gene. CDR3 residues: CASSEDRNTDTQYF. CDR3 DNA: TGCGCCAGCAGCGAGGACAGGAACACAGATACGCAGTATTTT.